A single sample is the source of the 23 T cell receptor beta chains below, sequenced in a study of radiotherapy plus CTLA-4 blockade in lung cancer. TCRdb's copy holds only in-frame clones and misses some; the assay was immunoSEQ multiplex PCR. Among 2,900 or so clones, roughly 72% were seen once, and the ten largest hold approximately 19%. This sample comprised tumor tissue, obtained from a patient treated with radiotherapy plus ipilimumab. All receptors derive from a human donor with non-small cell lung cancer that progressed on radiotherapy plus ipilimumab.

V usage is TRBV5-5 and J usage is TRBJ2-3; TRBD2 is a possible D gene (6 bases). The CDR3 has 15 residues. With 0 bases removed from V and 0 bases from J, the gap between germline ends came to 8 bases. Germline V gene data show CDR1 as SGHKS and CDR2 as YYEKEE (reference sequence). This chain's CDR3 is CASSLVLASTDTQYF. The CDR3 nucleotides read TGTGCCAGCAGCTTGGTACTAGCTAGCACAGATACGCAGTATTTT.

The rearrangement links TRBV10-3 to TRBJ2-2; D not certain. Trimming left V 8 bases short and J 3 bases short, with 7 bases between. This CDR3 comprises 12 residues. Germline-derived CDR1 and CDR2 are ENHRY and SYGVKD. The CDR3: CAIRPDTGELFF. The CDR3 region has the DNA TGTGCCATCCGACCGGACACCGGGGAGCTGTTTTTT.

This clone was observed a handful of times. CDR3 loop: CASTLGGNTEAFF. CDR3 nucleotides: TGTGCCAGTACCTTGGGGGGGAACACTGAAGCTTTCTTT. The chain couples TRBV19 to TRBJ1-1, with D tentatively TRBD1 (5 bases). From germline, CDR1 is LNHDA and CDR2 SQIVND (reference sequence). The CDR3 runs 13 residues. V dropped 7 bases and J dropped 1 base, with 10 bases sitting between them.

V is TRBV10-3 and J is TRBJ2-7, with 8 bases identical to TRBD1. Germline V gene lookup returns CDR1 ENHRY and CDR2 SYGVKD. V was clipped by 3 bases and J by 4 bases; unmatched bases: 8. The CDR3 totals 15 residues. The CDR3 protein is CAISDAGGRGYEQYF. The CDR3 DNA follows: TGTGCCATCAGTGATGCAGGGGGCAGGGGTTACGAGCAGTACTTC.

The rearrangement links TRBV6-6 to TRBJ2-7; 9 bases map to TRBD1. There are 13 residues in the CDR3. V lost 5 bases, J lost 5 bases, and 4 bases stayed unmatched. Germline V gene data show CDR1 as MNHNY and CDR2 as SVGAGI (reference sequence). This CDR3 is CASSAGTGNEQYF. CDR3 DNA: TGTGCCAGCAGTGCCGGGACAGGGAACGAGCAGTACTTC.

The chain uses TRBV5-4 and TRBJ2-1, with 12 positions matching TRBD1. The CDR3 has 14 amino acids. Trimming cost V 7 bases and J 4 bases; bases outside gene matches: 3. CDR1 and CDR2 (germline): SGHNT, YYREEE (reference sequence). CDR3 protein: CASEGQGAYNEQFF. CDR3 DNA sequence: TGTGCCAGCGAGGGACAGGGGGCTTACAATGAGCAGTTCTTC.

This chain links TRBV27 with TRBJ2-1, with D perhaps TRBD2 (5 bases). The CDR3 runs 15 residues. Trimming left V 2 bases short and J 9 bases short, with 17 bases between. The germline V gene encodes CDR1 MNHEY and CDR2 SMNVEV (reference sequence). CDR3 protein: CASSLTVGPLAEQFF. The CDR3, as DNA: TGTGCCAGCAGTTTAACTGTAGGCCCCCTAGCTGAGCAGTTCTTC.

The chain links TRBV7-9 to TRBJ1-1; 8 bases fit TRBD1. Germline CDR1 is SEHNR and CDR2 is FQNEAQ (reference sequence). The CDR3 runs to 15 residues. Germline trimming cut 5 bases from V and 4 bases from J; bases unmatched to any gene: 9. This chain's CDR3 is CASSALRDRSTEAFF. In DNA, the CDR3 is TGTGCCAGCAGCGCCCTAAGGGACAGGAGCACTGAAGCTTTCTTT.

This sequence joins TRBV8-2 and TRBJ2-6; the D call TRBD1 from the table was never checked on the DNA. TRBV8-2 is a documented pseudogene. This CDR3 has 17 amino acids. The CDR3 DNA is TGTGGCAAGTCCAAGAAGATAACACAAAGTCGGGCCAACGTCCTGACTTTC. It translates to CGKSKKITQSRANVLTF.

V gene TRBV18 combines with J gene TRBJ2-7; D not certain. With 1 base removed from V and 4 bases from J, the gap between germline ends came to 11 bases. This CDR3 has 14 residues. CDR1 and CDR2 from the germline V gene are KGHSH and LQKENI. For the CDR3, the DNA is TGTGCCAGCTCACCACTTGGTCTCGGATACGAGCAGTACTTC. Translating gives CASSPLGLGYEQYF.

The V gene is TRBV4-3, the J gene TRBJ2-7; either TRBD1 or TRBD2 may supply D (5 bases each). There are 16 residues in the CDR3. From germline, CDR1 is LGHNA and CDR2 YSLEER. The V end lost 1 base, the J end lost 5 bases, and 18 bases lay between the germline ends. The CDR3: CASSQAPGRLRDEQYF. In DNA form, the CDR3 reads TGCGCCAGCAGCCAAGCCCCGGGACGGCTTCGGGACGAGCAGTACTTC.

This clone was found once. J is TRBJ1-6 and V is TRBV4-2; 10 bases are shared with TRBD1. This CDR3 is 18 amino acids long. Unmatched junction bases numbered 11, after V lost 0 bases and J lost 9 bases. The germline V gene has CDR1 LGHNA and CDR2 YNFKEQ. The CDR3 is CASSQDIVTGGRISPLHF. DNA of the CDR3: TGTGCCAGCAGCCAAGACATTGTGACAGGGGGCAGGATTTCACCCCTCCACTTT.

The gene calls are TRBV4-3 and TRBJ2-5, with D tentatively TRBD2 (6 bases). The CDR3 extends over 14 amino acids. Germline CDR1 reads LGHNA; CDR2 reads YSLEER. V dropped 4 bases and J dropped 4 bases, with 13 bases sitting between them. The chain's CDR3 is CASSRGRGLETQYF. CDR3 bases: TGCGCCAGCAGCCGGGGCCGGGGGTTAGAGACCCAGTACTTC.

This clone is large (0.1 to 1%). This rearrangement joins TRBV14 to TRBJ1-1; D not certain. Germline V lookup: CDR1 SGHDN, CDR2 FVKESK. The CDR3 spans 12 residues. V was cut by 5 bases and J by 6 bases, with 10 bases left in between. The CDR3 DNA follows: TGTGCCAGCAGCGACCATTACCCTGAAGCTTTCTTT. It codes for CASSDHYPEAFF.

The genes are TRBV7-9 and TRBJ2-7, with TRBD2 identical over 14 bases. With V trimmed by 5 bases and J by 6 bases, 6 bases remained unmatched. CDR3 length: 15 amino acids. Germline V gene sequence: CDR1 SEHNR, CDR2 FQNEAQ (reference sequence). CDR3 sequence reads: CASSRGLAGGGEQYF. CDR3 coding DNA: TGTGCCAGCAGCCGTGGACTAGCGGGAGGAGGCGAGCAGTACTTC.

This clone was observed once. The V and J genes are TRBV6-5 and TRBJ1-1; 9 nucleotides align to TRBD1. Germline CDR1 reads MNHEY; CDR2 reads SVGAGI. The CDR3 covers 15 residues. V was clipped by 6 bases and J by 6 bases; unmatched bases: 11. CDR3 sequence reads: CASRDTGQGRPEAFF. The CDR3 coding sequence is TGTGCCAGCAGGGACACGGGACAGGGAAGGCCTGAAGCTTTCTTT.

The chain is built from TRBV15 and TRBJ2-3, with D perhaps matching TRBD1 or TRBD2 (5 bases each). CDR1 is LNHNV and CDR2 is YYDKDF in the germline V gene (reference sequence). The V and J ends lost 1 base and 2 bases respectively, with 16 bases between them. This CDR3 comprises 17 residues. CDR3 sequence (DNA): TGTGCCACCAGCAGAGGCCTCACTAGGGGAGTCACAGATACGCAGTATTTT. Its protein product is CATSRGLTRGVTDTQYF.

This rearrangement joins TRBV28 to TRBJ2-3; a possible D gene is TRBD2 (6 bases). The V end lost 6 bases, the J end lost 1 base, and 23 bases lay between the germline ends. CDR1 is MDHEN, CDR2 SYDVKM, per germline. The CDR3 loop spans 18 amino acids. CDR3 coding DNA: TGTGCCAGCAGCCTACTGGGCGGGGTAGTAGGTCGCACAGATACGCAGTATTTT. It is translated as CASSLLGGVVGRTDTQYF.

The chain is built from TRBV6-1 and TRBJ2-5; 9 bases match TRBD2. Trimming took 6 bases from V and 3 from J; bases not matched to a gene: 5. Germline V CDR1 and CDR2: MNHNS, SASEGT. The length of the CDR3 is 14 residues. The CDR3 reads CASSPTSGEETQYF. The DNA of the CDR3 is TGTGCCAGCAGCCCGACTAGCGGAGAAGAGACCCAGTACTTC.

This chain links TRBV6-5 with TRBJ1-2; a weak D match, TRBD1 (6 bases). Deletions cut 4 bases from V and 4 bases from J, with 13 bases between. Germline V CDR1 and CDR2: MNHEY, SVGAGI. The CDR3 spans 14 residues. CDR3 bases: TGTGCCAGCAGTTTAAAGGGGGTTCTCTATGGCTACACCTTC. The encoded protein is CASSLKGVLYGYTF.

The V call is TRBV28, the J call TRBJ2-7, with 13 bases matching TRBD2. Germline assignment: CDR1 MDHEN and CDR2 SYDVKM. This CDR3 is built from 15 residues. V shed 6 bases and J 3 bases; nucleotides not matched to a gene: 5. The CDR3 is CASSGLAGVFYEQYF. CDR3 DNA: TGTGCCAGCAGCGGACTAGCGGGAGTGTTCTACGAGCAGTACTTC.

The J gene is TRBJ1-4, the V gene TRBV2; D may be TRBD1 (5 bases). Trimming took off 6 bases at V and 5 bases at J, with 19 bases between the two ends. CDR1 SNHLY and CDR2 FYNNEI come from the germline V gene. The CDR3 loop spans 16 amino acids. The CDR3 DNA reads as TGTGCCAGCAGGGAGATCCGGGACCGCTCGAATGAAAAACTGTTTTTT. Protein product: CASREIRDRSNEKLFF. Filled out from reference TRBV2 and TRBJ1-4, the complete variable domain reads EPEVTQTPSHQVTQMGQEVILRCVPISNHLYFYWYRQILGQKVEFLVSFYNNEISEKSEIFDDQFSVERPDGSNFTLKIRSTKLEDSAMYFCASREIRDRSNEKLFFGSGTQLSVL.

The V gene is TRBV9, the J gene TRBJ2-5, with 10 bases fitting TRBD1. The CDR3 contains 15 residues. CDR1 and CDR2 (germline): SGDLS, YYNGEE. J gave up 5 bases and V 4 bases, and 8 bases lay outside the gene matches. Written as DNA, the CDR3 is TGTGCCAGCAGCCCGTCGACAGGGGGCCTGGAGACCCAGTACTTC. Protein sequence: CASSPSTGGLETQYF.